Sequencing of this T cell receptor (beta chain) was carried out in a study of shared clonotypes between healthy human individuals (TCRdb year 2020). At the level of the whole study: Three men and two women, aged 18 to 49 years, made up the cohort. For each donor, CD4 naive and CD4 memory were each run on three plates, CD8 naive on two plates, and CD8 memory on one plate. To estimate repertoire size and how much clonotype sharing occurs between individuals, the study deeply sequenced the blood TCR repertoires of a handful of healthy adults. To increase sequencing depth and limit assay-specific biases, TCR repertoire library preparation and sequencing were carried out by different laboratories using diverse techniques. Each donor's leukapheresis produced roughly between roughly 0.85 and 10 billion PBMCs.

The germline V gene encodes CDR1 SGHTA and CDR2 FQGNSA. V is cut back by 5 bases and J by 2 bases, with 5 bases in the junction unmatched. Including cysteine and phenylalanine, the CDR3 has 15 amino acids. The entry retains the CDR3 DNA only, 45 bases that are in frame from base 1. Study-level results and caveats: Higher generation probabilities were observed for clonotypes shared by all four sorted-subset donors than for non-shared clonotypes. Sampling was restricted to blood, and TCR repertoires in tissues likely differ from the TCR repertoires found in blood. The small number of donors limited the genetic and exposure-history diversity represented. Estimated clonotype richness was generally larger for naive than for memory subsets. Sharing across a few donors was observed for approximately 5% of naive CD4, 3.5% of naive CD8, 2.3% of memory CD4, and approximately 0.41% of memory CD8 clonotypes. Incomplete sequencing was indicated by rarefaction of sorted-subset datasets, despite the large sequencing depth. Pairwise subsampling led to the expectation that sequencing depth would affect the degree of clonotype sharing among donors.

The donors were healthy, HIV-negative adults with no recently reported acute infections or vaccinations. All donors were Caucasian adults living in Nashville, Tennessee, USA. Magnetic negative selection was used to enrich CD4+ T cells, after which naive cells were positively selected on CD45RA and the negative fraction became the memory subset. Blood was obtained by leukapheresis, after which PBMCs were separated by Ficoll-Histopaque density gradient centrifugation and cryopreserved in liquid nitrogen vapor phase. Analytical flow cytometry was used to check the purity and quantity of each magnetically sorted T cell population. Genomic DNA was isolated from every sorted fraction and measured by UV absorbance on a Nanodrop 2000c. TCR CDR3 regions were amplified from genomic DNA by multiplex PCR using the deep immunoSEQ assay. Genomic DNA extracted from each cell subset was distributed evenly over all wells of several immunoSEQ 96-well plates, and each plate served as one replicate. For sorted subsets, about 200 ng genomic DNA, equal to 25,000 to 35,000 T cell genomes, was loaded into each replicate PCR. Purified libraries were quantified with a Qubit 3.0 fluorometer, sized on a Bioanalyzer 2100, and re-quantified with the KAPA Library Quantification kit. Each immunoSEQ 96-well plate was sequenced on its own single-read 150-cycle Illumina NextSeq 550 flow cell. The original methods were these. Because the immunoSEQ output included only junctional sequences and no quality scores, the filtering could not be the same as the filtering used for full-length reads. To assign V/J genes and CDR3, sequences were annotated against IMGT germline references using PyIR, a Python wrapper for IgBLAST v1.9. Reads were filtered out if the reads had weak V/J assignments (E-value above 1e-6), no CDR3, stop codons, out-of-frame junctions, or ambiguous translated residues. V3J clonotypes were defined as sequences sharing an identical inferred V gene, J gene, and CDR3 amino acid sequence. The percentage overlap between two repertoires was calculated by dividing the number of shared unique clonotypes by the size of the smaller repertoire. Richness of each repertoire was evaluated using RTK rarefaction, the Chao1 estimator, and Recon v2.1 estimates of unobserved clonotypes. Generation probabilities were computed with OLGA for all TCRbeta clonotypes obtained by the gDNA method from a handful of donors. TCRdb retrieved this table from immuneACCESS and kept in-frame rearrangements only. Not all clones are present; in checked studies, unresolved V genes account for under half, and no reason is known for the remainder. For V, J and clone size, that table is used; D and trimming come from the DNA. The sample table contains about 640,000 clones; only one count was recorded for roughly 70% of them. The ten largest make up around 2% of the sample.

On this clone: The antigen it binds to is not known. Per-base qualities were not stored, and no clone one base away is much larger.

Sequencing was done on a sample of memory CD4+ T cells sorted from blood. What this sample's cell subset or site label stands for: CD45RA-negative fraction. The chain uses TRBV7-2 and TRBJ2-5, with 10 middle bases fitting TRBD2. The clonotype comes from a woman under 40 in good health. The nucleotides read TGTGCCAGCAGCCCCAATAGCGGGGGGCAAGAGACCCAGTACTTC. Its protein is CASSPNSGGQETQYF.